A single sample gave rise to the 19 T cell receptor beta chains below, sequenced in a study of radiotherapy plus CTLA-4 blockade in lung cancer. This table comes from immunoSEQ multiplex PCR, and its TCRdb copy is limited to in-frame clones, with some not included. The sample shows 89,000 or so clones, 75% to 90% of them seen only once. This sample comprised peripheral blood, obtained from a patient treated with radiotherapy plus ipilimumab. Source of these receptors: a human donor with non-small cell lung cancer who had a partial response to radiotherapy plus ipilimumab.

The rearrangement joins TRBV5-1 to TRBJ2-5; D possibly corresponds to TRBD2 (5 bases). Germline CDR1 reads SGHRS; CDR2 reads YFSETQ. The ends were cut back, 5 bases at V and 4 bases at J, with 12 bases in the middle. This CDR3 is built from 13 residues. DNA for the CDR3: TGCGCCAGCAGTATCCTAGGAGGAGAGACCCAGTACTTC. It encodes CASSILGGETQYF.

The chain recombines TRBV5-1 with TRBJ2-7, with 10 nucleotides matching TRBD2. Looked up from germline, CDR1 is SGHRS and CDR2 is YFSETQ. The V gene end was trimmed by 0 bases and the J gene end by 7 bases; junction bases not matched to a gene: 10. CDR3 length: 16 amino acids. The CDR3 sequence: CASSLAPGLADREQYF. CDR3 nucleotides: TGCGCCAGCAGCTTGGCCCCCGGACTAGCGGACCGGGAGCAGTACTTC.

J is TRBJ1-5 and V is TRBV6-5; TRBD1 aligns across 7 bases. Trimming took 7 bases from V and 4 from J; bases not matched to a gene: 7. This CDR3 spans 14 amino acids. The germline gives CDR1 MNHEY, CDR2 SVGAGI. The CDR3 loop is CASITAGGNQPQHF. CDR3 coding DNA: TGTGCCAGCATTACGGCAGGGGGAAATCAGCCCCAGCATTTT.

The V gene is TRBV5-1, the J gene TRBJ2-5; 9 nucleotides line up with TRBD1. CDR3 length: 15 residues. Germline V gene data show CDR1 as SGHRS and CDR2 as YFSETQ. With 0 bases clipped from V and 4 bases from J, the junction kept 4 bases outside the gene matches. In DNA, the CDR3 is TGCGCCAGCAGCTTGGGGACAGGGGCGACAGAGACCCAGTACTTC. Its protein product is CASSLGTGATETQYF. The full variable domain, rest sourced from reference TRBV5-1 and TRBJ2-5, is KAGVTQTPRYLIKTRGQQVTLSCSPISGHRSVSWYQQTPGQGLQFLFEYFSETQRNKGNFPGRFSGRQFSNSRSEMNVSTLELGDSALYLCASSLGTGATETQYFGPGTRLLVL.

The gene calls are TRBV7-9 and TRBJ2-1; 11 bases match TRBD2. The CDR3 has 16 amino acids. Germline CDR1 SEHNR, CDR2 FQNEAQ (reference sequence). After removal of 1 base from V and 7 bases from J, the junction contained 6 bases not matched to a gene. For the CDR3, the DNA is TGTGCCAGCAGCTTAGGACTAGCGGGATCCTTGAATGAGCAGTTCTTC. Translation gives CASSLGLAGSLNEQFF.

The chain carries TRBV5-8 and TRBJ1-5; D possibly corresponds to TRBD1 (6 bases). CDR1 and CDR2 from the germline V gene are SGHTS and YDEGEE. This CDR3 has 13 amino acids. The V end lost 3 bases, the J end lost 5 bases, and 9 bases lay between the germline ends. Here the CDR3 reads CASSWDIDQPQHF. The CDR3 DNA reads as TGTGCCAGCAGCTGGGACATAGATCAGCCCCAGCATTTT.

The CDR3 loop reads CASSNFKHNEQFF. CDR3 coding DNA: TGTGCCAGCAGTAACTTCAAGCACAATGAGCAGTTCTTC. This chain connects TRBV6-4 to TRBJ2-1; no clear D gene. Germline V gene sequence: CDR1 MRHNA, CDR2 SNTAGT. The ends were cut back, 5 bases at V and 5 bases at J, with 10 bases in the middle. The CDR3 totals 13 residues.

The chain employs TRBV18 and TRBJ2-5; D ambiguous. CDR1 KGHSH and CDR2 LQKENI come from the germline V gene. V lost 2 bases and J lost 5, with 12 bases in between. CDR3 length: 14 residues. The CDR3 protein is CASSPASTRETQYF. CDR3 sequence (DNA): TGTGCCAGCTCACCAGCATCGACTCGGGAGACCCAGTACTTC. The full variable domain, rest sourced from reference TRBV18 and TRBJ2-5, is NAGVMQNPRHLVRRRGQEARLRCSPMKGHSHVYWYRQLPEEGLKFMVYLQKENIIDESGMPKERFSAEFPKEGPSILRIQQVVRGDSAAYFCASSPASTRETQYFGPGTRLLVL.

CDR3 protein: CASSRPQGATGELFF. The CDR3 nucleotides read TGTGCCAGCAGTCGTCCTCAGGGTGCCACCGGGGAGCTGTTTTTT. The chain carries TRBV2 and TRBJ2-2, with D possibly being TRBD1 (5 bases). V shed 5 bases and J shed 4 bases, with 14 bases lying between them. Germline values: CDR1 SNHLY, CDR2 FYNNEI. The length of the CDR3 is 15 residues.

This chain links TRBV18 with TRBJ1-6; 8 bases map to TRBD1. The CDR3 covers 15 residues. V was clipped by 3 bases and J by 8 bases; unmatched bases: 6. Germline lookup yields CDR1 KGHSH and CDR2 LQKENI. The CDR3 reads CASSPLGQGDSPLHF. CDR3 coding DNA: TGTGCCAGCTCACCCTTAGGACAGGGTGATTCACCCCTCCACTTT. Full variable domain (missing parts from reference TRBV18 and TRBJ1-6): NAGVMQNPRHLVRRRGQEARLRCSPMKGHSHVYWYRQLPEEGLKFMVYLQKENIIDESGMPKERFSAEFPKEGPSILRIQQVVRGDSAAYFCASSPLGQGDSPLHFGNGTRLTVT.

Concerning this clone: Other DNA sequences within the sample encode an identical CDR3. The gene calls are TRBV28 and TRBJ1-2, with D perhaps matching TRBD1 (6 bases). Trimming removed 6 bases at V and 8 bases at J, with 22 bases between. This CDR3 is 15 amino acids long. Germline CDR1 MDHEN, CDR2 SYDVKM. DNA of the CDR3: TGTGCCAGCAGCACCACATTGGGGGGGGCGGGGGGCTACACCTTC. It codes for CASSTTLGGAGGYTF.

V is TRBV5-1 and J is TRBJ1-1, with unresolved D. Between the trimmed V and J ends, which lost 5 bases and 1 base, there was a span of 21 bases. The V gene's germline CDR1 is SGHRS and CDR2 YFSETQ. The CDR3 covers 17 residues. The CDR3 spells CASSFSLVGISNTEAFF. The CDR3 DNA is TGCGCCAGCAGTTTCTCCCTAGTCGGAATATCGAACACTGAAGCTTTCTTT.

The sample holds one count of this clone. The J gene is TRBJ2-3, the V gene TRBV19, with 10 nucleotides matching TRBD1. This CDR3 contains 14 residues. Germline trimming cut 7 bases from V and 2 bases from J; bases unmatched to any gene: 3. Germline loops: CDR1 LNHDA, CDR2 SQIVND (reference sequence). The CDR3 protein is CASKGQGNTDTQYF. Written as DNA, the CDR3 is TGTGCCAGTAAGGGACAGGGGAACACAGATACGCAGTATTTT. Full variable domain (outside the CDR3, taken from reference TRBV19 and TRBJ2-3): DGGITQSPKYLFRKEGQNVTLSCEQNLNHDAMYWYRQDPGQGLRLIYYSQIVNDFQKGDIAEGYSVSREKKESFPLTVTSAQKNPTAFYLCASKGQGNTDTQYFGPGTRLTVL.

The V and J genes are TRBV29-1 and TRBJ2-7; D is uncertain. Trimming removed 4 bases from V and 1 base from J, with 8 bases in between. The CDR3 runs 12 residues. CDR1 SQVTM and CDR2 ANQGSEA come from the germline V gene. CDR3 residues: CSVGAPSYEQYF. CDR3 DNA sequence: TGCAGCGTTGGGGCGCCTTCCTACGAGCAGTACTTC.

The chain employs TRBV19 and TRBJ1-5; 9 nucleotides agree with TRBD1. V shed 7 bases and J 5 bases; nucleotides not matched to a gene: 6. The CDR3 runs to 14 residues. Germline V CDR1 and CDR2: LNHDA, SQIVND (reference sequence). The CDR3 DNA follows: TGTGCCAGTACAGGACAGGGGTCCTATCAGCCCCAGCATTTT. Its protein is CASTGQGSYQPQHF.

The chain recombines TRBV18 with TRBJ1-1; tentatively, D is TRBD1 (5 bases). Germline V gives CDR1 KGHSH, CDR2 LQKENI. CDR3 length: 15 amino acids. The germline V and J ends were trimmed by 2 bases and 0 bases, with 10 bases remaining between them. CDR3 nucleotide sequence: TGTGCCAGCTCACCAACAGGAAAGATGAACACTGAAGCTTTCTTT. This encodes CASSPTGKMNTEAFF.

The chain recombines TRBV2 with TRBJ2-3; 12 positions agree with TRBD2. Trimming at V came to 7 bases and at J to 3 bases, leaving 2 bases not matched to a gene. This CDR3 comprises 14 residues. Germline CDR1 SNHLY, CDR2 FYNNEI. CDR3 DNA sequence: TGTGCCAGCAAAGGGACTAGCGGGACAGATACGCAGTATTTT. Its translation: CASKGTSGTDTQYF.

The chain joins TRBV28 to TRBJ2-3; 7 nucleotides agree with TRBD1. This CDR3 is built from 16 residues. In germline, CDR1 is MDHEN, CDR2 SYDVKM. J lost 0 bases, V lost 1 base, and 4 bases had no gene match. CDR3: CASSLFGTASTDTQYF. The CDR3 DNA is TGTGCCAGCAGTTTATTCGGGACAGCTAGCACAGATACGCAGTATTTT.

The rearrangement uses TRBV6-5 and TRBJ1-2, with D possibly being TRBD1 (5 bases). The germline V gene encodes CDR1 MNHEY and CDR2 SVGAGI. V shed 6 bases and J shed 7 bases, with 12 bases lying between them. The CDR3 is made up of 12 amino acids. CDR3 bases: TGTGCCAGCAGACGCGTCCAGGGTGGCTACACCTTC. Amino acids: CASRRVQGGYTF.